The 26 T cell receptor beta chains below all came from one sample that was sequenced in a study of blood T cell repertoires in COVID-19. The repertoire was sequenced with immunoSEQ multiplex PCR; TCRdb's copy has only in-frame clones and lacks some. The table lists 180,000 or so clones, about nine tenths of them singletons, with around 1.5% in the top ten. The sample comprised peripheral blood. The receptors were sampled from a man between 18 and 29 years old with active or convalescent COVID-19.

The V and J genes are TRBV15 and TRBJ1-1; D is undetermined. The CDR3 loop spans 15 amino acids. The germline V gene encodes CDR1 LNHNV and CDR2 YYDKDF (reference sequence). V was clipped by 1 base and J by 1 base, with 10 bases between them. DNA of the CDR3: TGTGCCACCAGCAGAGGGGAGTCCCAGAACACTGAAGCTTTCTTT. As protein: CATSRGESQNTEAFF.

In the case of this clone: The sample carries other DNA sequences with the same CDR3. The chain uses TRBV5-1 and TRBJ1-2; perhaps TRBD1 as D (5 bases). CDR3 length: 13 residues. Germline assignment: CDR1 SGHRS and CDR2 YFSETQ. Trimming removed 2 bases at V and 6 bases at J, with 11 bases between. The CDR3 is CASSFGGGDGYTF. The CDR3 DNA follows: TGCGCCAGCAGCTTCGGGGGAGGCGATGGCTACACCTTC. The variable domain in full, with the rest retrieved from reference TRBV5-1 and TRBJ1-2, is KAGVTQTPRYLIKTRGQQVTLSCSPISGHRSVSWYQQTPGQGLQFLFEYFSETQRNKGNFPGRFSGRQFSNSRSEMNVSTLELGDSALYLCASSFGGGDGYTFGSGTRLTVV.

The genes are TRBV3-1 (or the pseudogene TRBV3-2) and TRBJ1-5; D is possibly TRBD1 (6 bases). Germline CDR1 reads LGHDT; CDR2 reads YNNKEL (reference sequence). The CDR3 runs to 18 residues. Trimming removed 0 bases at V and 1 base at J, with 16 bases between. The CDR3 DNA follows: TGTGCCAGCAGCCAAGAGTTTCCAGGGGAATTCAGCAATCAGCCCCAGCATTTT. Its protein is CASSQEFPGEFSNQPQHF.

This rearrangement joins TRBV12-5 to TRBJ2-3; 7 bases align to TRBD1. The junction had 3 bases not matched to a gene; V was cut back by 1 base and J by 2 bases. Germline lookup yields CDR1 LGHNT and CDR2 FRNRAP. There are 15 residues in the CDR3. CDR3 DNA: TGTGCTAGTGGTTTGGGGGACAGCTCCACAGATACGCAGTATTTT. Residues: CASGLGDSSTDTQYF.

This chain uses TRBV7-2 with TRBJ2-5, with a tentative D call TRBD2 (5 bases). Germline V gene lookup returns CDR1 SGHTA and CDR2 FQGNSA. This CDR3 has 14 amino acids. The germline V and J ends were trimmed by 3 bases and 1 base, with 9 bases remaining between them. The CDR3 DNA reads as TGTGCCAGCAGCTTTGGCGGGTCCCAAGAGACCCAGTACTTC. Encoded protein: CASSFGGSQETQYF.

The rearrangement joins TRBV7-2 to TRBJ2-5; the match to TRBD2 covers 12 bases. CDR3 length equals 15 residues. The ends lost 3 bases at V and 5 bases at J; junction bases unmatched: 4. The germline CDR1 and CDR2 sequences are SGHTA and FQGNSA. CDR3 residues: CASSFLAGGLETQYF. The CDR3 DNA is TGTGCCAGCAGCTTCCTAGCGGGAGGGCTCGAGACCCAGTACTTC.

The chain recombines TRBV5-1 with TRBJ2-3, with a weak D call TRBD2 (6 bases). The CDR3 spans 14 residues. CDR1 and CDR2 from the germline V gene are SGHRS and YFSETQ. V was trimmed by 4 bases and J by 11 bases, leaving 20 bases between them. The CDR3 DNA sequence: TGCGCCAGCAGCAGTACTGGGGAACGGGGGATGCAGTATTTT. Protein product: CASSSTGERGMQYF.

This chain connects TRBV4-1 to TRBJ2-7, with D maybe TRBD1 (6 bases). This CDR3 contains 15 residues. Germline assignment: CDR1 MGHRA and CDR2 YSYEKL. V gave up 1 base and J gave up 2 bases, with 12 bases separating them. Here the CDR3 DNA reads TGCGCCAGCAGCCAAGTAGGGCAGGGGACCTACGAGCAGTACTTC. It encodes CASSQVGQGTYEQYF.

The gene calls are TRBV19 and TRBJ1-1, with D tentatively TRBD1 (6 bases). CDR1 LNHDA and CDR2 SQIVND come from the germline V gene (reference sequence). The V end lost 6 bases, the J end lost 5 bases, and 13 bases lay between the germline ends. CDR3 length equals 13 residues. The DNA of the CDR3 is TGTGCCAGTAGATACCAACAGGGTACTGAAGCTTTCTTT. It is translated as CASRYQQGTEAFF.

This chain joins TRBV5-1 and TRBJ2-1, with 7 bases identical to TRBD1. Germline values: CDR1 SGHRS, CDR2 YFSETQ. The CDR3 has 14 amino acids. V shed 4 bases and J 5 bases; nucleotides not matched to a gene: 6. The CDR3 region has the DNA TGCGCCAGCAGCCCAATTACAGGGGACAATGAGCAGTTCTTC. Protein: CASSPITGDNEQFF.

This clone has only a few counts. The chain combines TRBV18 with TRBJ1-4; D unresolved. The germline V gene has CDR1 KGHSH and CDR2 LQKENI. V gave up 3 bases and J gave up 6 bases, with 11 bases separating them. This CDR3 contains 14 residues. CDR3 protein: CASSPSGRDEKLFF. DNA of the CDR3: TGTGCCAGCTCACCGTCGGGGAGGGATGAAAAACTGTTTTTT.

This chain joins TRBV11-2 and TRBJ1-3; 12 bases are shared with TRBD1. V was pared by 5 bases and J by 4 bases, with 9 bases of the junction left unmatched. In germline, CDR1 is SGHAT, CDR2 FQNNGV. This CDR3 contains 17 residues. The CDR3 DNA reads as TGTGCCAGCAGCCCCCCCCGGGACAGGGGGCGAGGAAACACCATATATTTT. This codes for CASSPPRDRGRGNTIYF.

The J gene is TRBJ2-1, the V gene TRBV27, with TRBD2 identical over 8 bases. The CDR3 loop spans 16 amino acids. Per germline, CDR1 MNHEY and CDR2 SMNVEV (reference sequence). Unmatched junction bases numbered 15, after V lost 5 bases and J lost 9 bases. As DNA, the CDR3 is TGTGCCAGCAGTCTAATACCGGGACTAGTTGTCTGTGAGCAGTTCTTC. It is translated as CASSLIPGLVVCEQFF.

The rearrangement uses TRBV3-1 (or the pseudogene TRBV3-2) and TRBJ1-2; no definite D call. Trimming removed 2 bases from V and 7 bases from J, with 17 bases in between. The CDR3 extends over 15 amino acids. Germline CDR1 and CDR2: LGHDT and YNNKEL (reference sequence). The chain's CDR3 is CASSQRTFLETGYTF. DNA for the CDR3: TGTGCCAGCAGCCAACGAACTTTTCTAGAGACTGGCTACACCTTC.

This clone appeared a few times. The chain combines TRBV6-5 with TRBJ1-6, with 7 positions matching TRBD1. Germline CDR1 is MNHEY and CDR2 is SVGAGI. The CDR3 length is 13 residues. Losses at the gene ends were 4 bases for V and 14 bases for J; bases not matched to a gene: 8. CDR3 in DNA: TGTGCCAGCAGTTCGGACAGGTTGGGTTCCCTCCACTTT. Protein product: CASSSDRLGSLHF.

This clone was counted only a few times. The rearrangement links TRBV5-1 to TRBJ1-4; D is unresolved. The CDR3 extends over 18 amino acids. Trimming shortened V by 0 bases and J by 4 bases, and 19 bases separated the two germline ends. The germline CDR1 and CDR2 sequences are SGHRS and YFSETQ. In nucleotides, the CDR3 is TGCGCCAGCAGCTTGGGCCCGGGTTCCCGGTTAGGTAATGAAAAACTGTTTTTT. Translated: CASSLGPGSRLGNEKLFF.

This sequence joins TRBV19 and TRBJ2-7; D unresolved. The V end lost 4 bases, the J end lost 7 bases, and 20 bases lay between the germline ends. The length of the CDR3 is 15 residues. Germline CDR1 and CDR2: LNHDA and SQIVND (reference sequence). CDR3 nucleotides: TGTGCCAGTAGTACCCGGTTTAACTACCTACGGGAGCAGTACTTC. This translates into CASSTRFNYLREQYF.

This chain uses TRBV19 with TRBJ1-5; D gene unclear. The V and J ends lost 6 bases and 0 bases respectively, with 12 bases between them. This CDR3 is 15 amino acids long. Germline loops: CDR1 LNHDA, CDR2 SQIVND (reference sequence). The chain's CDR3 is CASSWSYYSNQPQHF. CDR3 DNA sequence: TGTGCCAGTAGCTGGAGCTATTATAGCAATCAGCCCCAGCATTTT.

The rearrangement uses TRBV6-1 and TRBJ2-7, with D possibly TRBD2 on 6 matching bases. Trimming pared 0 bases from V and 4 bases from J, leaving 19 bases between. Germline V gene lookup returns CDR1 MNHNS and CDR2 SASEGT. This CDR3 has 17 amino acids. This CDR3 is CASSEALLSGDWYEQYF. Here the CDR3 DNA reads TGTGCCAGCAGTGAAGCGCTTTTGTCCGGGGACTGGTACGAGCAGTACTTC.

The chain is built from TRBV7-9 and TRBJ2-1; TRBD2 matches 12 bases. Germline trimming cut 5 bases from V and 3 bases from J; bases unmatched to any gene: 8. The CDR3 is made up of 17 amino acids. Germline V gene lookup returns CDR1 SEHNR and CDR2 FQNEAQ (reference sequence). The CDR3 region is CASSPRTSGEGYNEQFF. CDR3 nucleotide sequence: TGTGCCAGCAGCCCTCGGACTAGCGGGGAAGGCTACAATGAGCAGTTCTTC.

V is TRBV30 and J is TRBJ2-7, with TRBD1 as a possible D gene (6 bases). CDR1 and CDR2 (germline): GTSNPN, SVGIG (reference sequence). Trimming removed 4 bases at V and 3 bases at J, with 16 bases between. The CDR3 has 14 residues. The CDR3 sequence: CAWNRGGDSYEQYF. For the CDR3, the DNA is TGTGCCTGGAACAGAGGGGGAGATAGCTACGAGCAGTACTTC.

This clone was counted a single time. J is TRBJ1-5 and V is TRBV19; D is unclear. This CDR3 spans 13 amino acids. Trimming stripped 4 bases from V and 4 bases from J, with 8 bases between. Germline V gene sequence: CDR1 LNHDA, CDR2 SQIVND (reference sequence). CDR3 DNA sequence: TGTGCCAGTAGTACAGGTTCGAATCAGCCCCAGCATTTT. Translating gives CASSTGSNQPQHF. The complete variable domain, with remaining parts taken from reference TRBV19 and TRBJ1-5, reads DGGITQSPKYLFRKEGQNVTLSCEQNLNHDAMYWYRQDPGQGLRLIYYSQIVNDFQKGDIAEGYSVSREKKESFPLTVTSAQKNPTAFYLCASSTGSNQPQHFGDGTRLSIL.

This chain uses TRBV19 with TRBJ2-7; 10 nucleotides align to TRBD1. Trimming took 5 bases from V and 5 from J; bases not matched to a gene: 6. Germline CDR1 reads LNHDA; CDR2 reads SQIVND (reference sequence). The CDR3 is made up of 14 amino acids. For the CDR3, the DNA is TGTGCCAGTAGTGCCCCGGGACAGGGGAACGAGCAGTACTTC. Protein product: CASSAPGQGNEQYF.

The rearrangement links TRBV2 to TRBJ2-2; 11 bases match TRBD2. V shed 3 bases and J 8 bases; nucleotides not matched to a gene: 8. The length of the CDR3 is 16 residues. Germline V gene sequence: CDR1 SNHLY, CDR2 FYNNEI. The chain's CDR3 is CASSELLAGGMGELFF. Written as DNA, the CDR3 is TGTGCCAGCAGTGAGCTCCTAGCGGGAGGTATGGGGGAGCTGTTTTTT.

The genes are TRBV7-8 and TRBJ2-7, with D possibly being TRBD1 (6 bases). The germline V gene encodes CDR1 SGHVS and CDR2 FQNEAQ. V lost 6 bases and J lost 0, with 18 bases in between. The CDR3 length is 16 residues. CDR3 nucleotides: TGTGCCAGCAGTGGGGGCGGGCCAGGCGGCTCCTACGAGCAGTACTTC. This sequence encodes CASSGGGPGGSYEQYF. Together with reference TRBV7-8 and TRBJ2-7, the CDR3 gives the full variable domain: GAGVSQSPRYKVAKRGQDVALRCDPISGHVSLFWYQQALGQGPEFLTYFQNEAQLDKSGLPSDRFFAERPEGSVSTLKIQRTQQEDSAVYLCASSGGGPGGSYEQYFGPGTRLTVT.

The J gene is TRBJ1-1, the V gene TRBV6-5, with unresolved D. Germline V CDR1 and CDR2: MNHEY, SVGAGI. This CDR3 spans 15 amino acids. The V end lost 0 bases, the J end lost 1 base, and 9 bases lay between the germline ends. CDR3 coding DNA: TGTGCCAGCAGTTACTCGATATCAGGGAACACTGAAGCTTTCTTT. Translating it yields CASSYSISGNTEAFF.